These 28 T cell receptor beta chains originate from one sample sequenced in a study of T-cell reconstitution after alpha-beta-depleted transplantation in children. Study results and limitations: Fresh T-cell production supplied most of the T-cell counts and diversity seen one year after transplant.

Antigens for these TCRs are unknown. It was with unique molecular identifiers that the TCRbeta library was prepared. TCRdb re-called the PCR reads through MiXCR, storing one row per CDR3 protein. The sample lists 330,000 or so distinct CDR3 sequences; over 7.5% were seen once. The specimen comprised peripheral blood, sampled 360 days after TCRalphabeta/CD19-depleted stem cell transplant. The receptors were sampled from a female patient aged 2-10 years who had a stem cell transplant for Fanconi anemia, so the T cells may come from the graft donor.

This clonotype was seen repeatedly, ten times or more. CDR3 sequence reads: CASTQKGRATGELFF. Here the CDR3 DNA reads TGTGCCAGCACACAAAAGGGACGGGCGACTGGGGAGCTGTTTTTT. This chain joins TRBV28 and TRBJ2-2; D is tentatively TRBD1 or TRBD2 (5 bases each). V gave up 7 bases and J gave up 8 bases, with 20 bases separating them. Germline values: CDR1 MDHEN, CDR2 SYDVKM. This CDR3 is 15 amino acids long.

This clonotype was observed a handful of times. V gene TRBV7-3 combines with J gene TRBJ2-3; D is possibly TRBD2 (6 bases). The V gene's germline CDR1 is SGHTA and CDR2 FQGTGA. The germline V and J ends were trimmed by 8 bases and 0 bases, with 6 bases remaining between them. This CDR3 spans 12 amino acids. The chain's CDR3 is CASGTSTDTQYF. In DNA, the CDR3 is TGTGCCAGCGGGACTAGCACAGATACGCAGTATTTT.

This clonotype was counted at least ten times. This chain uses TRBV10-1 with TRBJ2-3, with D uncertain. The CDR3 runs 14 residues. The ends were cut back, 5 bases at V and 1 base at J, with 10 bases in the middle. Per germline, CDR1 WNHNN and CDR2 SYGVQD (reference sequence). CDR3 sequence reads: CASSRTSRTDTQYF. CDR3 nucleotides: TGCGCCAGCAGTAGGACCTCGCGCACAGATACGCAGTATTTT.

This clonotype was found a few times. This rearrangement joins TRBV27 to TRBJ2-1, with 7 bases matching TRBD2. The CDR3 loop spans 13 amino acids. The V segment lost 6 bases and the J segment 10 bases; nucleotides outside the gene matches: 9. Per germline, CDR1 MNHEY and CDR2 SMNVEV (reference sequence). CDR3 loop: CASRRAGFGEQFF. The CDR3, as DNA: TGTGCCAGCAGGAGAGCGGGGTTTGGGGAGCAGTTCTTC.

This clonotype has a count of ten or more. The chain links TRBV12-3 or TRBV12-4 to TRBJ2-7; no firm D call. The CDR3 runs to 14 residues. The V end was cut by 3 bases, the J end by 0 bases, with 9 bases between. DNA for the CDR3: TGTGCCAGCAGTTTTGAGGCTCCCTCCTACGAGCAGTACTTC. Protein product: CASSFEAPSYEQYF.

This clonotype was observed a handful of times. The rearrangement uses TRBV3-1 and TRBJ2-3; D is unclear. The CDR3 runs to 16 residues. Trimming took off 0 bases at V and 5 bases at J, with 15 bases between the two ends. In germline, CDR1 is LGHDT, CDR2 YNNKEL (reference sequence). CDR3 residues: CASSQDSGPIGDTQYF. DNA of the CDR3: TGTGCCAGCAGCCAAGATAGTGGCCCTATTGGAGATACGCAGTATTTT.

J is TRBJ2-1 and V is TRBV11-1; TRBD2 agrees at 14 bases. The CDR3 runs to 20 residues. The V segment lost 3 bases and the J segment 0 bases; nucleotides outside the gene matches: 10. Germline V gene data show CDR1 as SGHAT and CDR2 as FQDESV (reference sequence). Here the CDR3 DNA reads TGTGCCAGCAGCTTGCCGGGACTAGCGGGAGACCCAAGCTCCTACAATGAGCAGTTCTTC. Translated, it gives CASSLPGLAGDPSSYNEQFF.

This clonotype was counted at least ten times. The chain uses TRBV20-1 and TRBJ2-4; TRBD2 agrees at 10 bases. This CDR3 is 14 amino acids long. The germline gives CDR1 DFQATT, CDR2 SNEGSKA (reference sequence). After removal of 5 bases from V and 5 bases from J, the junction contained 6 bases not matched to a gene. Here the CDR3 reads CSASSGSSENIQYF. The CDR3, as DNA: TGCAGTGCTTCTAGCGGGAGTAGTGAAAACATTCAGTACTTC.

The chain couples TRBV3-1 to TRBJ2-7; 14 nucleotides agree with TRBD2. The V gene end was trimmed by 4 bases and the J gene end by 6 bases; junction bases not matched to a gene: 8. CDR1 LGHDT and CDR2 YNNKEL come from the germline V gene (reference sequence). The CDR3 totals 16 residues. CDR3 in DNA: TGTGCCAGCAGCCCGTGGACTAGCGGGGGGCCCCGCGAGCAGTACTTC. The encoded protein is CASSPWTSGGPREQYF.

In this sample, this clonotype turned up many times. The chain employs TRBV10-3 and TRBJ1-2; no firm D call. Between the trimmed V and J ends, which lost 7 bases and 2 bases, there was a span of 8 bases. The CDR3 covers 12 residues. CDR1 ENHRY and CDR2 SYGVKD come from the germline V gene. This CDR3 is CAITAGNYGYTF. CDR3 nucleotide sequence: TGTGCCATCACTGCGGGGAACTATGGCTACACCTTC.

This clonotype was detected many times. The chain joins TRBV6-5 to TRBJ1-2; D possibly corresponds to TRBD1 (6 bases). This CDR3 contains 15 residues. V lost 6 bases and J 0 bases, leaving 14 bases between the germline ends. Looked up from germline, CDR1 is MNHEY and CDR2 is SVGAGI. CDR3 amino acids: CASRHRGSSNYGYTF. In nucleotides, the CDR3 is TGTGCCAGCAGGCATAGGGGGTCTTCTAACTATGGCTACACCTTC.

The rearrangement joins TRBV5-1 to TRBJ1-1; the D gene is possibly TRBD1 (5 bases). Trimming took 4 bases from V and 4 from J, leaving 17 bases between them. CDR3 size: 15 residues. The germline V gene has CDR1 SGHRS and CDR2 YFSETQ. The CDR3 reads CASSPLGGRSTEAFF. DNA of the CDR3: TGCGCCAGCAGCCCCCTGGGGGGGAGGTCCACTGAAGCTTTCTTT.

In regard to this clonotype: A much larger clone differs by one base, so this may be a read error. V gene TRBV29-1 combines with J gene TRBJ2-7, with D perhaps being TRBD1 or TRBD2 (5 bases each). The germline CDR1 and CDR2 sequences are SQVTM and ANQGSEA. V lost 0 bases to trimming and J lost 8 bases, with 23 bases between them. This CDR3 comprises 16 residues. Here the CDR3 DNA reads TGCAGCGTTGAAGATATAAGAAGGGTGAGGGGATACAAGCAGTACTTC. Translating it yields CSVEDIRRVRGYKQYF.

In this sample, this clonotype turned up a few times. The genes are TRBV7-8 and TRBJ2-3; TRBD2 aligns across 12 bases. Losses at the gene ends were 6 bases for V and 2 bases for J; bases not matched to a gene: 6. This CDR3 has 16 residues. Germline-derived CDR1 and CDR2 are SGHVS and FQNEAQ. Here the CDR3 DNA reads TGTGCCAGCAGACTGACTAGCGGGGGCCCCACAGATACGCAGTATTTT. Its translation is CASRLTSGGPTDTQYF.

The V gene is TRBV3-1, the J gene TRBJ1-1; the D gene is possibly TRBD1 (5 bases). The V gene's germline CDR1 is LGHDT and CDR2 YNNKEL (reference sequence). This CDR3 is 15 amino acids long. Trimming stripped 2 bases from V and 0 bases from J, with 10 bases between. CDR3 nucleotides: TGTGCCAGCAGCCAACGACGGGGCCTGAACACTGAAGCTTTCTTT. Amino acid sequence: CASSQRRGLNTEAFF.

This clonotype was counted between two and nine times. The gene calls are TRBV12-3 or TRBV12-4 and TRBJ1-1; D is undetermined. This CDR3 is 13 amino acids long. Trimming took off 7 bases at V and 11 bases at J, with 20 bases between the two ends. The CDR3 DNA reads TGTGCCAGCACTCTCCTGTGGGTGGGGATTGCTTTCTTT. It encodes CASTLLWVGIAFF.

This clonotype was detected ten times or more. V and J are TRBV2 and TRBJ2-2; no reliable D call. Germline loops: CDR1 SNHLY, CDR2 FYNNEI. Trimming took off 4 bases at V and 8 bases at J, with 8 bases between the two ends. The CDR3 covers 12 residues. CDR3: CASSVDIGELFF. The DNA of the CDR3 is TGTGCCAGCAGTGTCGACATAGGGGAGCTGTTTTTT.

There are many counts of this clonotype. CDR3 region: CASSPDIAEQYF. The CDR3 region has the DNA TGTGCCAGCAGTCCCGATATTGCCGAGCAGTACTTC. V usage is TRBV28 and J usage is TRBJ2-7; no firm D call. The CDR3 spans 12 residues. In germline, CDR1 is MDHEN, CDR2 SYDVKM. V was clipped by 5 bases and J by 6 bases, with 11 bases between them.

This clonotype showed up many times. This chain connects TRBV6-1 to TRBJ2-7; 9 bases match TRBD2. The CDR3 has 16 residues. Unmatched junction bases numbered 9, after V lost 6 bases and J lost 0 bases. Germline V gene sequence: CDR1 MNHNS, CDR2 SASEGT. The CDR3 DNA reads TGTGCCAGCAGCAGCACTAGCGGGCTCAGCTCCTACGAGCAGTACTTC. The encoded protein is CASSSTSGLSSYEQYF.

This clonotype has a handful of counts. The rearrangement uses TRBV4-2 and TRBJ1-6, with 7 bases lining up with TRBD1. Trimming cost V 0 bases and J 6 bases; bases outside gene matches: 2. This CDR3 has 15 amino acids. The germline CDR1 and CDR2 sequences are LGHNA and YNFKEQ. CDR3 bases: TGTGCCAGCAGCCAAGATGGGGACAGTAATTCACCCCTCCACTTT. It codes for CASSQDGDSNSPLHF.

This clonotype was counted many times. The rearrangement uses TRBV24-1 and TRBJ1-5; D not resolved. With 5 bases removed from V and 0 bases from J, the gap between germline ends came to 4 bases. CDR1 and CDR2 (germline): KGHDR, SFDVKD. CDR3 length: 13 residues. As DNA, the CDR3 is TGTGCCACCAGTGGGGTTAGCAATCAGCCCCAGCATTTT. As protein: CATSGVSNQPQHF.

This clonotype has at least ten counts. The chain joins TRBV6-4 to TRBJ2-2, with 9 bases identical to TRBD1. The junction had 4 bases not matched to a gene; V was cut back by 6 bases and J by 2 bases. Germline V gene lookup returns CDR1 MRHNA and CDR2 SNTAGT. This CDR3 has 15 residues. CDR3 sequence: CASRTTGGNTGELFF. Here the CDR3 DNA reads TGTGCCAGCAGAACCACAGGGGGCAACACCGGGGAGCTGTTTTTT.

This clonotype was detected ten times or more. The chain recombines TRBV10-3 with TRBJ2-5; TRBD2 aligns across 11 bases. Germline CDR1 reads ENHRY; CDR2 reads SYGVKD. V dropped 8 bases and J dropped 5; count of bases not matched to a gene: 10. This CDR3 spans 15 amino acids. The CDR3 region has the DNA TGTGCCATCGGTCGACTAGCGGGGATGGATGAGACCCAGTACTTC. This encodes CAIGRLAGMDETQYF.

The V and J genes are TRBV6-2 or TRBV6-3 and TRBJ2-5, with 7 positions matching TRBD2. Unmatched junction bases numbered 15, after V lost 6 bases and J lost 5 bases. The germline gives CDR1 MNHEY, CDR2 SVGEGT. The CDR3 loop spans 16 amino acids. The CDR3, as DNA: TGTGCCAGCAGACCCCACTTGGCGAGCGGGGCGGAGACCCAGTACTTC. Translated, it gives CASRPHLASGAETQYF.

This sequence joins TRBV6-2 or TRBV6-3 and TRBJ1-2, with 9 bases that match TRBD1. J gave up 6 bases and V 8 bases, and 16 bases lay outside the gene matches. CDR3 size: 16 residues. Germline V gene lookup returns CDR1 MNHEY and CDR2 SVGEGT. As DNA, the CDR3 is TGTGCCAGCTTCCCGATGGTGGGACAGGGAAAGGATGGCTACACCTTC. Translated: CASFPMVGQGKDGYTF.

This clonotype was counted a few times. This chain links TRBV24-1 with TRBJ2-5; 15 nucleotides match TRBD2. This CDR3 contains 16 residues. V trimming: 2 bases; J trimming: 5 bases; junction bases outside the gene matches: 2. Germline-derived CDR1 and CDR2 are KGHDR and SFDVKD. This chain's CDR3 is CATSDSGLAGGETQYF. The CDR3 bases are TGTGCCACCAGTGATTCCGGACTAGCGGGGGGGGAGACCCAGTACTTC.

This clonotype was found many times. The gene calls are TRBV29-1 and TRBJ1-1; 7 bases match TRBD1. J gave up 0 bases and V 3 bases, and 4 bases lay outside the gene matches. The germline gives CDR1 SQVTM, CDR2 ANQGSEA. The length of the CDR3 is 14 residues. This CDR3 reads CSVDSQGLNTEAFF. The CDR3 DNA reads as TGCAGCGTTGACTCACAGGGGCTGAACACTGAAGCTTTCTTT.

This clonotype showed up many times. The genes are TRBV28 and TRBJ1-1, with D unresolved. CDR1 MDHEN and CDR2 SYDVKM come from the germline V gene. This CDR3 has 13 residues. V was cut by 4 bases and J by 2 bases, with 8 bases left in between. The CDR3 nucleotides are TGTGCCAGCAGTTCCAGCTTAAACACTGAAGCTTTCTTT. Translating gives CASSSSLNTEAFF.